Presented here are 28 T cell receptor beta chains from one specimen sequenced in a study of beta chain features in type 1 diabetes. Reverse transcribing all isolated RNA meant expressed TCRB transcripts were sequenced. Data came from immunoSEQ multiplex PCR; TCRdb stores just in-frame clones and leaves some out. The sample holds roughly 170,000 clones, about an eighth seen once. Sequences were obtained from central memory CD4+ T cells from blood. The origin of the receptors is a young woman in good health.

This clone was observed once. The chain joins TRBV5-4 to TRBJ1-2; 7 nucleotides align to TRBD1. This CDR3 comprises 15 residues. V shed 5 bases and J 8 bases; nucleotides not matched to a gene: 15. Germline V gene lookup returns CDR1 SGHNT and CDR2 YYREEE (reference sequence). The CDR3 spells CASRQRDSGSWGYTF. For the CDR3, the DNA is TGTGCCAGCAGACAGAGGGACAGTGGTTCTTGGGGCTACACCTTC.

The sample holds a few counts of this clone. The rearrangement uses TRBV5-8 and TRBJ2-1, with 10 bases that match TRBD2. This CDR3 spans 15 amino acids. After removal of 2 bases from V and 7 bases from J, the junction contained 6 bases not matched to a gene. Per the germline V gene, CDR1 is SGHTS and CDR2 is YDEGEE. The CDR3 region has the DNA TGTGCCAGCAGCTTTCCTAGCGGGAGTGTGAATGAGCAGTTCTTC. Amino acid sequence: CASSFPSGSVNEQFF. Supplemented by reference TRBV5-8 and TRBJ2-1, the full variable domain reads EAGVTQSPTHLIKTRGQQATLRCSPISGHTSVYWYQQALGLGLQFLLWYDEGEERNRGNFPPRFSGRQFPNYSSELNVNALELEDSALYLCASSFPSGSVNEQFFGPGTRLTVL.

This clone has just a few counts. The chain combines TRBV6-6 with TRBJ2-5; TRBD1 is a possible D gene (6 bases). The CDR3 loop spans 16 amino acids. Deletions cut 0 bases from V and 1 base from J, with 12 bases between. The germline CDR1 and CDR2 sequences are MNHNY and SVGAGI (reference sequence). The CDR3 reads CASSYSFDRIQETQYF. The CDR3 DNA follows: TGTGCCAGCAGTTACTCCTTCGACAGGATCCAAGAGACCCAGTACTTC.

The CDR3 spells CASSLSWQGARNEQFF. The CDR3 coding sequence is TGTGCCAGCAGCTTATCGTGGCAGGGGGCACGGAATGAGCAGTTCTTC. The V gene is TRBV7-2, the J gene TRBJ2-1; 8 bases line up with TRBD1. Germline CDR1 SGHTA, CDR2 FQGNSA. Trimming cost V 2 bases and J 7 bases; bases outside gene matches: 10. This CDR3 comprises 16 residues.

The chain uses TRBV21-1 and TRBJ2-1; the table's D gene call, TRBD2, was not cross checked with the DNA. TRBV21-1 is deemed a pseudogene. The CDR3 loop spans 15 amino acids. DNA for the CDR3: TGTGCCAGCAGCAAACGGACTAGCAGGTACAATGAGCAGTTCTTC. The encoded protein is CASSKRTSRYNEQFF.

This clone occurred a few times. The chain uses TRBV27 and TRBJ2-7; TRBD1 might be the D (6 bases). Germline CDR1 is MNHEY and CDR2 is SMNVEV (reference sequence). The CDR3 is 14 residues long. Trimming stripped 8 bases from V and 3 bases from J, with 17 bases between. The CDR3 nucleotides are TGTGCCAGCCGACCTACAGGGTTGGGCTACGAGCAGTACTTC. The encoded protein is CASRPTGLGYEQYF.

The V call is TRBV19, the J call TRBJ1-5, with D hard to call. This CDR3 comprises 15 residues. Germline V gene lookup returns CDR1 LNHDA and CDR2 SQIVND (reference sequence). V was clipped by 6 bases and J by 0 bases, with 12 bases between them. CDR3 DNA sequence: TGTGCCAGTAGGGTTGTGACTCATAGCAATCAGCCCCAGCATTTT. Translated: CASRVVTHSNQPQHF.

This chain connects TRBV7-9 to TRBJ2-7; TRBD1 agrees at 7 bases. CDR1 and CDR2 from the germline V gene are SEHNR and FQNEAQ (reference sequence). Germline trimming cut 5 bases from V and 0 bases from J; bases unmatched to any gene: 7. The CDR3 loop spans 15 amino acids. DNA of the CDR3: TGTGCCAGCAGCCCCGGGACAGCGAACTCCTACGAGCAGTACTTC. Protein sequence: CASSPGTANSYEQYF.

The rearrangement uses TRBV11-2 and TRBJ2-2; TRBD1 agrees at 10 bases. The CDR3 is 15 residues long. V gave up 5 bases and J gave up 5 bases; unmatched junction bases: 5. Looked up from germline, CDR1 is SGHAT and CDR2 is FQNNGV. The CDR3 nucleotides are TGTGCCAGCAGCCCCGGGACAGGGGTAACCGGGGAGCTGTTTTTT. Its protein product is CASSPGTGVTGELFF.

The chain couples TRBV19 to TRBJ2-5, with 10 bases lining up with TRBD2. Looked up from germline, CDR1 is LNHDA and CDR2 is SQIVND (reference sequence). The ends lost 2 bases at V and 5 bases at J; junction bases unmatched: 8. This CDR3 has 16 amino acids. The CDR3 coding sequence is TGTGCCAGTAGTATAAGCGGGAGGGCCTCTAGGGAGACCCAGTACTTC. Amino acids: CASSISGRASRETQYF. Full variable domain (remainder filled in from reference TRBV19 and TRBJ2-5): DGGITQSPKYLFRKEGQNVTLSCEQNLNHDAMYWYRQDPGQGLRLIYYSQIVNDFQKGDIAEGYSVSREKKESFPLTVTSAQKNPTAFYLCASSISGRASRETQYFGPGTRLLVL.

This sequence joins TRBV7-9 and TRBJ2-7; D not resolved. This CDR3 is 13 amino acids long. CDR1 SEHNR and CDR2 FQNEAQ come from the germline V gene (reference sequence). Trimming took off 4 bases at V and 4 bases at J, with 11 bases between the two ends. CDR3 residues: CASSSDTIYEQYF. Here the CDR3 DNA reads TGTGCCAGCAGCTCAGACACGATTTACGAGCAGTACTTC.

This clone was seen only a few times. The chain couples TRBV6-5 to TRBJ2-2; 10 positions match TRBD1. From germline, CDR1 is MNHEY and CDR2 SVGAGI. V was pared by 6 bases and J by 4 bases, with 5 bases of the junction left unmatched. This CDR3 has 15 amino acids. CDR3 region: CASSRGQGFTGELFF. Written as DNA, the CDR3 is TGTGCCAGCAGCAGGGGACAGGGGTTCACCGGGGAGCTGTTTTTT.

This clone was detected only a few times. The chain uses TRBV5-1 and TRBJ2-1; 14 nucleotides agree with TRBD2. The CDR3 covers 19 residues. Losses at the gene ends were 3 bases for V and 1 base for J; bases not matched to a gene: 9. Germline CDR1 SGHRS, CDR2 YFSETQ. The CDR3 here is CASSSGTSGSWGSYNEQFF. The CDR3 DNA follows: TGCGCCAGCAGCTCCGGGACTAGCGGGAGTTGGGGGTCCTACAATGAGCAGTTCTTC.

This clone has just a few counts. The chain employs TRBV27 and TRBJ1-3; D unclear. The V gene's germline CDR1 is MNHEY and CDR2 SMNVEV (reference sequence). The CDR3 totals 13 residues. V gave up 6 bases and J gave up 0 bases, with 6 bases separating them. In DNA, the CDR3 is TGTGCCAGCAGACGTAGCTCTGGAAACACCATATATTTT. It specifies CASRRSSGNTIYF.

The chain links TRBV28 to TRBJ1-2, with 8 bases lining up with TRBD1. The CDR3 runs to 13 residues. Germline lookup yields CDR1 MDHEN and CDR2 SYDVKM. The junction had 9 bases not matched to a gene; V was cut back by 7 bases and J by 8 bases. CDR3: CASTWTGPNGYTF. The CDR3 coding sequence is TGTGCCAGCACCTGGACAGGGCCTAACGGCTACACCTTC.

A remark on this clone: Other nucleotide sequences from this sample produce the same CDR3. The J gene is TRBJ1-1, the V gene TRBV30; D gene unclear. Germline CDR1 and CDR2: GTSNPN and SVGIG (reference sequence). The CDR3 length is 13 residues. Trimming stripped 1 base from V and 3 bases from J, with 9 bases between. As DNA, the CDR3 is TGTGCCTGGAGTGAAGCAGGTCACACTGAAGCTTTCTTT. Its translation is CAWSEAGHTEAFF.

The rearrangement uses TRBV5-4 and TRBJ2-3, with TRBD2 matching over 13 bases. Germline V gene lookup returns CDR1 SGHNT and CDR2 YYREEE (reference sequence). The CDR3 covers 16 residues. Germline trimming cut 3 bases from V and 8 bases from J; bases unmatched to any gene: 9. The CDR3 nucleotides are TGTGCCAGCAGCTCGCGGACTAGCGGGAGTGGGAGTACGCAGTATTTT. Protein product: CASSSRTSGSGSTQYF.

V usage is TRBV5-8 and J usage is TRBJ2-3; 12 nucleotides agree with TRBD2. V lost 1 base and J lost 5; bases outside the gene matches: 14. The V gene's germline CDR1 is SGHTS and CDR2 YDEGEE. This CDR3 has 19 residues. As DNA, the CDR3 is TGTGCCAGCAGCTTGCGGGGTCGCCCTAGCGGGAGGGCCGGAGATACGCAGTATTTT. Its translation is CASSLRGRPSGRAGDTQYF.

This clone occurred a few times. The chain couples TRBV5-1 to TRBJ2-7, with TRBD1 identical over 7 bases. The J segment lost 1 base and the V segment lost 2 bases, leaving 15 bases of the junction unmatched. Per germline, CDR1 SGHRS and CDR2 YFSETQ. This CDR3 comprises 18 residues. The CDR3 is CASSLQGSGGTISYEQYF. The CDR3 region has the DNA TGCGCCAGCAGCTTACAGGGGAGTGGGGGTACCATTTCCTACGAGCAGTACTTC.

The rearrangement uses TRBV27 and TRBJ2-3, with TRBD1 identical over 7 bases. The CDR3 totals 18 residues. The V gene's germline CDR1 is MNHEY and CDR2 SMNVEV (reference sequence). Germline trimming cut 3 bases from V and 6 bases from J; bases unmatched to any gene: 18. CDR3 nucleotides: TGTGCCAGCAGTTTTTCACCCCGACTCTCACAGGGGAGTGATACGCAGTATTTT. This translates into CASSFSPRLSQGSDTQYF.

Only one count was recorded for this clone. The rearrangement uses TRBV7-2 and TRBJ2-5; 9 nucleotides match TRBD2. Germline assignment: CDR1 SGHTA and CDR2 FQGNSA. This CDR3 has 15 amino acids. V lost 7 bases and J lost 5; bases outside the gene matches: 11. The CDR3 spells CASTKVAGVEETQYF. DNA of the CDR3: TGTGCCAGCACCAAAGTAGCGGGAGTAGAGGAGACCCAGTACTTC.

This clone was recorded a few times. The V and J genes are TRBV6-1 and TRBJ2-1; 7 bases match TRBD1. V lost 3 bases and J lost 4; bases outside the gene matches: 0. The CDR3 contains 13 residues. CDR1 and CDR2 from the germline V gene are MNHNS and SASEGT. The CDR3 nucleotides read TGTGCCAGCAGTGAGACAGGGTACAATGAGCAGTTCTTC. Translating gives CASSETGYNEQFF.

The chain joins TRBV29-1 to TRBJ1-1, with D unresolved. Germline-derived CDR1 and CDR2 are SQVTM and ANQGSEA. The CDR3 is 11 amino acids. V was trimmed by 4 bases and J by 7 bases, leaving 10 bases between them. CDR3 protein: CSVGHLDEAFF. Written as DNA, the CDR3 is TGCAGCGTTGGACACCTCGATGAAGCTTTCTTT.

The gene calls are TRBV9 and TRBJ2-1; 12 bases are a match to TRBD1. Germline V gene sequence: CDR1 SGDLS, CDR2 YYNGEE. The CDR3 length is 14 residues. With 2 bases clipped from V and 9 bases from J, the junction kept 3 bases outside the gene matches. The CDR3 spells CASSVGQGAGEQFF. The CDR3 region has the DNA TGTGCCAGCAGCGTGGGACAGGGGGCCGGTGAGCAGTTCTTC.

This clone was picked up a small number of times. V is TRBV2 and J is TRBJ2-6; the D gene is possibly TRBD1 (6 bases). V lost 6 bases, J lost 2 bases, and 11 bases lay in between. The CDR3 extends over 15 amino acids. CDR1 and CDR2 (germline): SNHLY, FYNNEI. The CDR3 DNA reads TGTGCCAGCAGGATACAGGGCACTGGGGCCAACGTCCTGACTTTC. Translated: CASRIQGTGANVLTF.

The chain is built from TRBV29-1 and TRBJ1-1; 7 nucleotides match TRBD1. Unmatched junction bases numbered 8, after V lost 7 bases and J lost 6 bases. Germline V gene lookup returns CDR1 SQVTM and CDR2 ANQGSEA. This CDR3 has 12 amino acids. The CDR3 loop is CSAEQGSAEAFF. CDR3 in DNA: TGCAGCGCAGAACAGGGGAGCGCTGAAGCTTTCTTT.

The CDR3, as DNA: TGTGCCAGCTCAGGTGAAAGCTTCTATGGCTACACCTTC. Its protein product is CASSGESFYGYTF. The chain joins TRBV25-1 to TRBJ1-2; no clear D. V was shortened by 8 bases and J by 4 bases, with 14 bases between the two germline ends. The CDR3 sequence is 13 residues long. The germline V gene encodes CDR1 MGHDK and CDR2 SYGVNS.

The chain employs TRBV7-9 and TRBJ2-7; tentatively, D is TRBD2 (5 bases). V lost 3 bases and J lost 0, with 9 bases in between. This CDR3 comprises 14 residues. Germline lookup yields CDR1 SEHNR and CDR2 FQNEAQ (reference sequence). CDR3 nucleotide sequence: TGTGCCAGCAGCTTCGGACGGGGCTCCTACGAGCAGTACTTC. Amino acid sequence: CASSFGRGSYEQYF.